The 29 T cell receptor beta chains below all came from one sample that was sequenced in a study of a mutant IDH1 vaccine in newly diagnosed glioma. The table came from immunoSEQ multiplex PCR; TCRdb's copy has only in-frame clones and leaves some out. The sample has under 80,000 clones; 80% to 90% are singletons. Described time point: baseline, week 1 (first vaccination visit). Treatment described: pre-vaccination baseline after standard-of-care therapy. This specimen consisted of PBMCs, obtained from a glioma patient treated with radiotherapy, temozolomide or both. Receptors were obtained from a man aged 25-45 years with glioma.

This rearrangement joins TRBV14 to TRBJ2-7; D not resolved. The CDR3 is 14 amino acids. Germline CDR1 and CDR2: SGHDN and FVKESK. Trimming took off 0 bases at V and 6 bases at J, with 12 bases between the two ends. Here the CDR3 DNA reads TGTGCCAGCAGCCAAGAATCGCGGTCGGTCGAGCAGTACTTC. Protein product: CASSQESRSVEQYF.

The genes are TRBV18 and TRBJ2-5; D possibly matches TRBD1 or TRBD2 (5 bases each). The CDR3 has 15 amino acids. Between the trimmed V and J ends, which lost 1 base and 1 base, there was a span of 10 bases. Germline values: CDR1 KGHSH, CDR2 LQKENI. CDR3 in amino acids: CASSPRTGPQETQYF. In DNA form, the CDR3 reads TGTGCCAGCTCACCACGAACGGGGCCCCAAGAGACCCAGTACTTC.

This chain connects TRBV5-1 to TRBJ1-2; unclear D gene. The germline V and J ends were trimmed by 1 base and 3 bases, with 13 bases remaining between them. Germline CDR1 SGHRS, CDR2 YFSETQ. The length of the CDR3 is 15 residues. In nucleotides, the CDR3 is TGCGCCAGCAGCTTGAGTTTTGTTGGAGACTATGGCTACACCTTC. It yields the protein CASSLSFVGDYGYTF.

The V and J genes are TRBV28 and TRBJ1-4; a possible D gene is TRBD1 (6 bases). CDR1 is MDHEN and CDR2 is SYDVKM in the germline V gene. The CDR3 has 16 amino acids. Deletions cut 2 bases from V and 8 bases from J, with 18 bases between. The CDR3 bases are TGTGCCAGCAGTTTAAGATGGGGGGGGCTTTGGGAAAAACTGTTTTTT. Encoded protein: CASSLRWGGLWEKLFF.

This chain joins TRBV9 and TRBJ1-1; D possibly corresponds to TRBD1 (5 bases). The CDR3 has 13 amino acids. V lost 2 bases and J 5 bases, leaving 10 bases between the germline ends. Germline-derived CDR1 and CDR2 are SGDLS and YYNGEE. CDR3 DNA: TGTGCCAGCAGCGTTTCAGGGAGAACTGAAGCTTTCTTT. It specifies CASSVSGRTEAFF.

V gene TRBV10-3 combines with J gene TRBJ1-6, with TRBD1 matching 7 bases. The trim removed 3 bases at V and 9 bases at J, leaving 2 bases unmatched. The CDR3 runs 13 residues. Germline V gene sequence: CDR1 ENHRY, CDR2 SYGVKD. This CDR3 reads CAISDPGGSPLHF. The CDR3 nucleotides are TGTGCCATCAGTGATCCAGGGGGTTCACCCCTCCACTTT.

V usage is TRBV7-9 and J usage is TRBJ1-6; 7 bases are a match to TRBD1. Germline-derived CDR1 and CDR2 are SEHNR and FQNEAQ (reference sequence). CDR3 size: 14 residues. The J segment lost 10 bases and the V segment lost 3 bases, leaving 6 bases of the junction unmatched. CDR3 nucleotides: TGTGCCAGCAGCTTGACAGGGATTGGGTCACCCCTCCACTTT. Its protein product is CASSLTGIGSPLHF.

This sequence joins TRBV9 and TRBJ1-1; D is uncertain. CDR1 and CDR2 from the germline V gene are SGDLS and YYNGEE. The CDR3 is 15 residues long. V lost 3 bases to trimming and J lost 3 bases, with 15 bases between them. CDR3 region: CASSAIATRDTEAFF. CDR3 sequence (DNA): TGTGCCAGCAGCGCCATAGCTACTCGGGACACTGAAGCTTTCTTT.

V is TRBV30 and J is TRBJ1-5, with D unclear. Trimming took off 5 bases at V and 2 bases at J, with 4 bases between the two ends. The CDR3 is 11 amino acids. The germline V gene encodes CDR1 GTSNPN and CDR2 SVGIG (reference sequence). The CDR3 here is CAWGRNQPQHF. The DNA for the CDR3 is TGTGCCTGGGGACGCAATCAGCCCCAGCATTTT.

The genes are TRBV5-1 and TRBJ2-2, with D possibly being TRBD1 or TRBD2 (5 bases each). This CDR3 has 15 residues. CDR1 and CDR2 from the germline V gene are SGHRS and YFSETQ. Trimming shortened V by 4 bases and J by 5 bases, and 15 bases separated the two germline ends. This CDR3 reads CASSDSPSLTGELFF. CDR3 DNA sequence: TGCGCCAGCAGCGACAGCCCTAGCCTGACCGGGGAGCTGTTTTTT.

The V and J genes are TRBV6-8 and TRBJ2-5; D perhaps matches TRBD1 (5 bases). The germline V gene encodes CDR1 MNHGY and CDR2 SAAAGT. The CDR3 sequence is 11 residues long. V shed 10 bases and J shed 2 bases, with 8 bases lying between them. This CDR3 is CATTEQETQYF. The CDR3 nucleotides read TGTGCCACGACAGAGCAAGAGACCCAGTACTTC.

The CDR3 coding sequence is TGCGCCAGCAGCTTACGGGGACAGGGCTTGAACACTGAAGCTTTCTTT. Encoded protein: CASSLRGQGLNTEAFF. The chain combines TRBV5-1 with TRBJ1-1, with 9 bases lining up with TRBD1. The V gene's germline CDR1 is SGHRS and CDR2 YFSETQ. The CDR3 is 16 residues long. V lost 2 bases, J lost 0 bases, and 5 bases stayed unmatched.

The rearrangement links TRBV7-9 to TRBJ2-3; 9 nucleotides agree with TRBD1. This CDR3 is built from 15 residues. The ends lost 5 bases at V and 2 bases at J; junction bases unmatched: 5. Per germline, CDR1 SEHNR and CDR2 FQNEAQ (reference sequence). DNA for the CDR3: TGTGCCAGCAGCGGTACAGGGGGCTCCACAGATACGCAGTATTTT. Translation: CASSGTGGSTDTQYF.

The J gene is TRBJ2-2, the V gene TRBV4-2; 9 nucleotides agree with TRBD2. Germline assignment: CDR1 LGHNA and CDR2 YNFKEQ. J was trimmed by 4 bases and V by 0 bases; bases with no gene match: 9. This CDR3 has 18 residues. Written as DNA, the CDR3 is TGTGCCAGCAGCCAAGATGGCCAGCGGGGGGCCATCACCGGGGAGCTGTTTTTT. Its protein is CASSQDGQRGAITGELFF.

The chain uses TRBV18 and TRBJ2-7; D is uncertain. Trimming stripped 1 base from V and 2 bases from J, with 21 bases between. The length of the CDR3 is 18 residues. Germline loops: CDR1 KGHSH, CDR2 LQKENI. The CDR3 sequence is CASSPQGFKASLTYEQYF. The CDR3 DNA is TGTGCCAGCTCACCACAGGGTTTCAAGGCATCTTTGACCTACGAGCAGTACTTC. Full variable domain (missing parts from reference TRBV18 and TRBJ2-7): NAGVMQNPRHLVRRRGQEARLRCSPMKGHSHVYWYRQLPEEGLKFMVYLQKENIIDESGMPKERFSAEFPKEGPSILRIQQVVRGDSAAYFCASSPQGFKASLTYEQYFGPGTRLTVT.

CDR3 residues: CASTSGLRGFF. In DNA, the CDR3 is TGTGCCAGCACTTCGGGCCTCAGGGGGTTCTTC. The genes are TRBV18 and TRBJ2-1; perhaps TRBD1 as D (6 bases). The CDR3 totals 11 residues. Germline values: CDR1 KGHSH, CDR2 LQKENI. Trimming shortened V by 8 bases and J by 15 bases, and 17 bases separated the two germline ends.

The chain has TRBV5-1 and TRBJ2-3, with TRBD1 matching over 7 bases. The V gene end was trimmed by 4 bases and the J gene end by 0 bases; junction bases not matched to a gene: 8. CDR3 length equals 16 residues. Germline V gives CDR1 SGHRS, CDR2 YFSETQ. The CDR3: CASSPGTASSTDTQYF. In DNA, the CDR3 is TGCGCCAGCAGCCCGGGGACAGCATCTAGCACAGATACGCAGTATTTT.

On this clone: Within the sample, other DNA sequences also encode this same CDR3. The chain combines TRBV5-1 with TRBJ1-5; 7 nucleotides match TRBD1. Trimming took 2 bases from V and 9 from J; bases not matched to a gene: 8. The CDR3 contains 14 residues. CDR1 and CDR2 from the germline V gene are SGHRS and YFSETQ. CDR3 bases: TGCGCCAGCAGCTTACAGGGGCCCGCCGGGCCCCAGCATTTT. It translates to CASSLQGPAGPQHF.

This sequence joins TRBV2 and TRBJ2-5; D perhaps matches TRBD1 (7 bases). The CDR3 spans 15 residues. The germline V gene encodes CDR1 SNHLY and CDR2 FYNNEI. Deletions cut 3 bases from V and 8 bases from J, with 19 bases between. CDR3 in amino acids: CASSDRGAQGDTQYF. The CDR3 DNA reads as TGTGCCAGCAGTGACAGGGGGGCCCAGGGAGATACCCAGTACTTC.

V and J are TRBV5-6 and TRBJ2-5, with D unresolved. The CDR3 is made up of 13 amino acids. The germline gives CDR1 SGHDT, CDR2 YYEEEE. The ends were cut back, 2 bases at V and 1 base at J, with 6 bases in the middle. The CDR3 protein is CASSFFTQETQYF. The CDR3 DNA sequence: TGTGCCAGCAGCTTTTTTACCCAAGAGACCCAGTACTTC.

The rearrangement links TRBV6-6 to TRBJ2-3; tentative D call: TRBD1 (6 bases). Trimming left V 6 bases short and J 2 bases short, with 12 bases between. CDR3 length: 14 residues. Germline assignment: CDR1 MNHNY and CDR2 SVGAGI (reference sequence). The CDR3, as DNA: TGTGCCAGCAGGAACACAGGGATCACAGATACGCAGTATTTT. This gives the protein CASRNTGITDTQYF.

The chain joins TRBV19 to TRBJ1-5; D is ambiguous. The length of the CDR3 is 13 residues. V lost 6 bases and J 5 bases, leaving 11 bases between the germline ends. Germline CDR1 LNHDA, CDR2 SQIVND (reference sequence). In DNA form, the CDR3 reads TGTGCCAGTAGAACTGAGTCGTATCAGCCCCAGCATTTT. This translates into CASRTESYQPQHF.

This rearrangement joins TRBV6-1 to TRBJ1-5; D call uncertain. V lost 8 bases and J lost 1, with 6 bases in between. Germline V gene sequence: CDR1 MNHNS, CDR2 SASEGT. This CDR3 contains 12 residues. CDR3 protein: CASRRSNQPQHF. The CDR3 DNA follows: TGTGCCAGCCGCCGAAGCAATCAGCCCCAGCATTTT.

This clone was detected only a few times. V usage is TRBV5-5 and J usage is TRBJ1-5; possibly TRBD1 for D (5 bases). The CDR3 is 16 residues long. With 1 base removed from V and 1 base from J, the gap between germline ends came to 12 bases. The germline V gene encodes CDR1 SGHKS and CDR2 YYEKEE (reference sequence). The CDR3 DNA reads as TGTGCCAGCAGCTTGAGAAGGGACGGGAGCAATCAGCCCCAGCATTTT. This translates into CASSLRRDGSNQPQHF.

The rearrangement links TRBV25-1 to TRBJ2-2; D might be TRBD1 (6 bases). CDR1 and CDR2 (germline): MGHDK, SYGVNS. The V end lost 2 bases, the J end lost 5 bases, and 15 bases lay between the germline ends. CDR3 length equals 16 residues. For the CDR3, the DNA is TGTGCCAGCAGTGAAGCAACAGGGTTGAGGACCGGGGAGCTGTTTTTT. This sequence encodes CASSEATGLRTGELFF.

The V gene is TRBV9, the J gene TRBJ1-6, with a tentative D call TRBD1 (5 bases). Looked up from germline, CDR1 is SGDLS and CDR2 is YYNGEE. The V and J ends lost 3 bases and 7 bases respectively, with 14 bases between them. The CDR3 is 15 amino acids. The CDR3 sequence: CASSAGAAGNSPLHF. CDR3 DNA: TGTGCCAGCAGCGCCGGAGCGGCAGGGAATTCACCCCTCCACTTT.

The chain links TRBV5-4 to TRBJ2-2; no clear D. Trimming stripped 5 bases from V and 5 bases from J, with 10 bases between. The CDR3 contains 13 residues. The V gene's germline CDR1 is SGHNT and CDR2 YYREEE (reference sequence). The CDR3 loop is CASSSITTGELFF. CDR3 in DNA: TGTGCCAGCAGTTCCATCACGACCGGGGAGCTGTTTTTT.

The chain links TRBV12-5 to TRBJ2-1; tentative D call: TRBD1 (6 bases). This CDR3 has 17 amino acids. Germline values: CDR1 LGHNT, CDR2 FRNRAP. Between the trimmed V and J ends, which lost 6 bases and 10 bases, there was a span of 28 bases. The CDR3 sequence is CASGDDTRGRGNSEQFF. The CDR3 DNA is TGTGCTAGTGGGGACGACACCCGGGGCAGGGGTAACTCGGAGCAGTTCTTC.

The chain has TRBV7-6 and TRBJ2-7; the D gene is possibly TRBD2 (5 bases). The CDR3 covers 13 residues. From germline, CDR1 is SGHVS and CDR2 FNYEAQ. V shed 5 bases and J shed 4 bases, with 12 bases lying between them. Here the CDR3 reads CASSPIRGYEQYF. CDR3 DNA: TGTGCCAGCAGCCCGATCCGGGGATACGAGCAGTACTTC.